This TCR beta chain came from a study of cytomegalovirus exposure and HLA in healthy donors. On the study more broadly: According to later analysis, the same platform produced the approximately 120 validation and some 680 first-cohort repertoires. Study-wide results and limits: Researchers counted roughly 150 TCR beta chains as cytomegalovirus-associated. Usually a TCR sequence was rare, but some public TCRs were found in many donors.

The CDR3 covers 13 residues. The V gene's germline CDR1 is SQVTM and CDR2 ANQGSEA. The V gene end was trimmed by 4 bases and the J gene end by 5 bases; junction bases not matched to a gene: 8. The count of this clone is one. Its cognate antigen is unknown. Other DNA sequences in this specimen translate into the identical CDR3. Generated by immunoSEQ multiplex PCR, the TCRdb table keeps only in-frame clones and is missing some. Of roughly 59,000 clones listed, roughly 94% were seen once; the top ten hold over 6%. The donors were members of the validation cohort comprising over a hundred subjects, separate from the roughly 670-subject first cohort.

V usage is TRBV29-1 and J usage is TRBJ2-7; 7 bases line up with TRBD1. Input material: PBMCs. The origin of this receptor is a woman aged 18-29 years in good health and CMV-seropositive. The DNA of the CDR3 is TGCAGCGTTGGGCGACAGGGAGTAAACGAGCAGTACTTC. As protein: CSVGRQGVNEQYF.